This T cell receptor (beta chain) came from a study of T-cell reconstitution after alpha-beta-depleted transplantation in children (dated by TCRdb to about 2016). The study in broad terms: Using TCR repertoire profiling, the study followed T-cell immune reconstitution in a quantitative way in children after TCRalphabeta/CD19-depleted allogeneic hematopoietic cell transplantation. Results the study describes overall, beyond this receptor: Over the following months the frequencies of hyperexpanded clones went down, and after one year T-cell counts and TCRbeta diversity were mostly credited to newly produced T cells. About two months after transplant, the apparently early recovery of alphabetaT-cell counts reportedly depended on just several hundred clones that had expanded rapidly and came from non-depleted graft cells. In some patients, the high TCRbeta diversity seen at day 60 was put down to recipient T cells and intrathymic progenitors that had survived conditioning.

Library construction relied on PCR. TCRdb lists the instrument as Illumina HiSeq 2500. Molecular barcoding was employed in the preparation of TCR libraries, with unique molecular identifiers being used to normalize TCRbeta repertoire quantification. Through fastp at Q25 and MiXCR, TCRdb rebuilt clones from the public reads, retaining in-frame beta chains. Each entry merges the rows of one CDR3 protein and shows their most common DNA and genes. In all, the sample holds under 400,000 distinct CDR3 sequences, and roughly 21% of those were seen once. The ten largest clones take up approximately 11% of the sample. With regard to this clonotype: What antigen it recognizes has not been identified. Base qualities are not provided; no much larger clone lies one nucleotide away.

CDR1 SEHNR and CDR2 FQNEAQ were looked up in the germline V gene (reference sequence). From the cysteine through the phenylalanine, the CDR3 covers 13 amino acids. The kept DNA is CDR3 alone, 39 bases in frame from the first base. Ends trimmed: V by 1 base, J by 8 bases; bases unmatched to a gene: 0. In the paper's terms, the treatment or condition label means: allogeneic hematopoietic cell transplantation with graft depleted of TCRalphabeta T cells and CD19 B cells. The children who served as transplant recipients had been given grafts of TCRalphabeta/CD19-depleted allogeneic hematopoietic cells. This TCR came from a male patient aged 10 to 17 who had a stem cell transplant for acute lymphoblastic leukemia, so the T cells may come from the graft donor. The specimen comprised PBMCs, mostly from graft donor cells, sampled 180 days after TCRalphabeta/CD19-depleted stem cell transplant. The rearrangement joined TRBV7-9 to TRBJ2-4; 9 bases in the junction line up with TRBD1. CDR3 reads: CASSLGTGDIQYF. The sequenced DNA is TGTGCCAGCAGCTTAGGGACAGGGGACATTCAGTACTTC. The full variable domain, completed from the reference TRBV7-9 and TRBJ2-4 proteins outside the CDR3, reads DTGVSQNPRHKITKRGQNVTFRCDPISEHNRLYWYRQTLGQGPEFLTYFQNEAQLEKSRLLSDRFSAERPKGSFSTLEIQRTEQGDSAMYLCASSLGTGDIQYFGAGTRLSVL.